Listed here are 4 T cell receptor beta chains from one sample, sequenced in a study of T cell repertoires in ileal Crohn's disease. The time point here: neoterminal ileum biopsy at postoperative endoscopy, about 6 months after surgery. Produced via immunoSEQ multiplex PCR; TCRdb's table is partial and in-frame only. The data show 9,500 to 15,000 clones, more than 75% seen once. Source material: ileal tissue. These TCRs come from an adult with Crohn's disease.

The V call is TRBV27, the J call TRBJ2-1; the match to TRBD2 covers 9 bases. Losses at the gene ends were 2 bases for V and 4 bases for J; bases not matched to a gene: 6. Germline-derived CDR1 and CDR2 are MNHEY and SMNVEV (reference sequence). The CDR3 is 16 amino acids. The CDR3 is CASSLLAGLGYNEQFF. Here the CDR3 DNA reads TGTGCCAGCAGTTTACTAGCGGGATTGGGATACAATGAGCAGTTCTTC.

CDR3 region: CASHRGTDQPQHF. In DNA, the CDR3 is TGTGCCAGCCACAGGGGCACGGATCAGCCCCAGCATTTT. The gene calls are TRBV2 and TRBJ1-5, with 7 bases matching TRBD1. J was trimmed by 5 bases and V by 8 bases; bases with no gene match: 6. CDR3 size: 13 residues. The germline CDR1 and CDR2 sequences are SNHLY and FYNNEI.

This clone was counted once. The chain employs TRBV5-1 and TRBJ1-1; D remains ambiguous. CDR1 is SGHRS, CDR2 YFSETQ, per germline. CDR3 length: 13 residues. The V end lost 4 bases, the J end lost 0 bases, and 7 bases lay between the germline ends. The CDR3 DNA sequence: TGCGCCAGCAGCAGAGAGATGAACACTGAAGCTTTCTTT. Translated, it gives CASSREMNTEAFF.

This clone was counted a few times. The chain carries TRBV7-3 and TRBJ2-6; tentative D call: TRBD2 (5 bases). The CDR3 spans 16 residues. V dropped 5 bases and J dropped 2 bases, with 13 bases sitting between them. Per the germline V gene, CDR1 is SGHTA and CDR2 is FQGTGA. The CDR3 spells CASSPQVGAGANVLTF. CDR3 bases: TGTGCCAGCAGCCCCCAGGTCGGGGCTGGGGCCAACGTCCTGACTTTC. Together with reference TRBV7-3 and TRBJ2-6, the CDR3 gives the full variable domain: GAGVSQTPSNKVTEKGKYVELRCDPISGHTALYWYRQSLGQGPEFLIYFQGTGAADDSGLPNDRFFAVRPEGSVSTLKIQRTERGDSAVYLCASSPQVGAGANVLTFGAGSRLTVL.